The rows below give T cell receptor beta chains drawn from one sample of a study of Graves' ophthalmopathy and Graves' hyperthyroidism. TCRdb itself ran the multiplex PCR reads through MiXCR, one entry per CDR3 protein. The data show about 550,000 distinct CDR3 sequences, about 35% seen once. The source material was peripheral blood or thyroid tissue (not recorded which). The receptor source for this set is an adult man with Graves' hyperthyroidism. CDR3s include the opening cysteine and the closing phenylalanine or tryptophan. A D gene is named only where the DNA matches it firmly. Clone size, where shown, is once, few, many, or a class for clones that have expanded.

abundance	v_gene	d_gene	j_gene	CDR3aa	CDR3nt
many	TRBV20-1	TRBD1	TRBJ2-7	CSAPRTGWEYEQYF	TGCAGTGCCCCAAGGACAGGGTGGGAGTACGAGCAGTACTTC
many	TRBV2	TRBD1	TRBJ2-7	CASSTGTGIYEQYF	TGTGCCAGCAGTACCGGGACAGGTATCTACGAGCAGTACTTC
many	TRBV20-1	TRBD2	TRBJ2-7	CSAATLFSGKGLVSYEQYF	TGCAGTGCGGCTACATTGTTCAGCGGGAAAGGCCTAGTATCCTACGAGCAGTACTTC
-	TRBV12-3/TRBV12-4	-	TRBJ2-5	CASSPFFGAETQYF	TGTGCCAGCAGTCCCTTTTTTGGTGCGGAGACCCAGTACTTC
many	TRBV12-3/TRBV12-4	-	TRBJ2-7	CASSLDQPEQYF	TGTGCCAGCAGTTTAGACCAGCCCGAGCAGTACTTC
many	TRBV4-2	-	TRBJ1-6	CASSQEGTGKSPLHF	TGTGCCAGCAGCCAAGAGGGTACAGGGAAGTCACCCCTCCACTTT
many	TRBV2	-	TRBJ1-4	CASSAYTTNEKLFF	TGTGCCAGCAGCGCCTATACAACTAATGAAAAACTGTTTTTT
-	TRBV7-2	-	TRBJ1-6	CASSSGLSNSPLHF	TGTGCCAGCAGCTCGGGACTAAGCAATTCACCCCTCCACTTT
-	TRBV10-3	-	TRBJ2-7	CASRNLRGRGNEQYF	TGTGCCAGCCGGAACCTAAGGGGACGGGGAAACGAGCAGTACTTC
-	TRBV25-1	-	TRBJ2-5	CASSESAGDETQYF	TGTGCCAGCAGTGAATCGGCAGGGGACGAGACCCAGTACTTC
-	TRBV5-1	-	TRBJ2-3	CASSLSLLTDTQYF	TGCGCCAGCAGCTTGTCGCTGCTCACAGATACGCAGTATTTT
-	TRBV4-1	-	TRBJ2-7	CASSQVVKTAFYEQYF	TGCGCCAGCAGCCAAGTCGTTAAGACAGCCTTCTACGAGCAGTACTTC
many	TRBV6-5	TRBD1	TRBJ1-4	CASSYSQGVWEKLFF	TGTGCCAGCAGTTACAGCCAGGGGGTATGGGAAAAACTGTTTTTT
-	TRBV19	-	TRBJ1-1	CASSALNFRGTNIGNTEAFF	TGTGCCAGTAGTGCCCTCAATTTCAGGGGAACGAACATCGGGAACACTGAAGCTTTCTTT
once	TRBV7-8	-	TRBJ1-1	CASSSLRLNTKAFF	TGTGCCAGCAGTTCCCTTAGGTTGAACACTAAAGCTTTCTTT
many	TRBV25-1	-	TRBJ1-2	CASSVSGNYGYTF	TGTGCCAGCAGTGTTTCGGGGAACTATGGCTACACCTTC
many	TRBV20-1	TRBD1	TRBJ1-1	CSGERDSMNTEAFF	TGCAGTGGCGAAAGGGACAGTATGAACACTGAAGCTTTCTTT
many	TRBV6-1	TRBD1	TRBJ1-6	CASSEHGGTGDSPLHF	TGTGCCAGCAGTGAACATGGTGGGACAGGGGATTCACCCCTCCACTTT
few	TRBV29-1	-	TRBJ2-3	CSVESDSFAATQYF	TGCAGCGTTGAAAGTGACAGTTTCGCTGCTACGCAGTATTTT
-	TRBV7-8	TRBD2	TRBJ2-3	CASSLVVAGEPLDTQYF	TGTGCCAGCAGCTTAGTGGTAGCGGGAGAGCCGTTAGATACGCAGTATTTT
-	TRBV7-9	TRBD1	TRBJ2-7	CASSPQTGTGGYEQYF	TGTGCCAGCAGCCCACAAACCGGGACAGGGGGCTACGAGCAGTACTTC
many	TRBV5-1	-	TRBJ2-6	CASSFSPGANVLTF	TGCGCCAGCAGCTTTTCACCTGGGGCCAACGTCCTGACTTTC
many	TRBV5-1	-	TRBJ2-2	CASSLERHTTGELFF	TGCGCCAGCAGCTTGGAGCGACACACGACCGGGGAGCTGTTTTTT
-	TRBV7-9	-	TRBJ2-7	CASSRGGASREQYF	TGTGCCAGCAGCCGGGGCGGGGCAAGCAGAGAGCAGTACTTC
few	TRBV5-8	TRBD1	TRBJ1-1	CASSPNRGRTEAFF	TGTGCCAGCAGCCCTAACAGGGGAAGGACTGAAGCTTTCTTT
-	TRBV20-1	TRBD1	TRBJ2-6	CSARTGFGANVLTF	TGCAGTGCTAGGACAGGGTTTGGGGCCAACGTCCTGACTTTC
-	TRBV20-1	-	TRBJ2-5	CSARPLVGSATQYF	TGCAGTGCTAGACCCCTGGTGGGGAGCGCCACCCAGTACTTC
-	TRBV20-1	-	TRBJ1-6	CRPTRSGTANSPLHF	TGCAGGCCGACTCGATCCGGTACAGCCAATTCACCCCTCCACTTT
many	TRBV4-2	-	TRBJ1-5	CASSQFNQPQHF	TGTGCCAGCAGCCAATTTAATCAGCCCCAGCATTTT
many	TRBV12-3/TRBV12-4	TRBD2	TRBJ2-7	CASSLMAGVRREQYF	TGTGCCAGCAGTTTAATGGCGGGAGTCAGACGCGAGCAGTACTTC
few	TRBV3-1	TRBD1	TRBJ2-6	CASSHPTGSSGANVLTF	TGTGCCAGCAGCCACCCGACAGGGAGCTCTGGGGCCAACGTCCTGACTTTC
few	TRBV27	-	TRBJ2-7	CASSLLGRSSSYEQYF	TGTGCCAGCAGTTTACTGGGCAGAAGTAGCTCCTACGAGCAGTACTTC
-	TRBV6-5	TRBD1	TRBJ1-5	CASRGRDRDNQPQHF	TGTGCCAGCAGGGGCCGGGACAGGGACAATCAGCCCCAGCATTTT
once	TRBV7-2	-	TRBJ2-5	CASSPAGAGTQQETQYF	TGTGCCAGCAGCCCAGCCGGGGCAGGGACACAACAAGAGACCCAGTACTTC
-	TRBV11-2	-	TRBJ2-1	CASSLGSVPDEQFF	TGTGCCAGCAGCTTAGGGTCCGTGCCCGATGAGCAGTTCTTC
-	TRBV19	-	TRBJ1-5	CASSIKGTGEGYQPQHF	TGTGCCAGTAGTATTAAAGGCACAGGTGAGGGCTATCAGCCCCAGCATTTT
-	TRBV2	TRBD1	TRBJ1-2	CASSASPGTGDGYTF	TGTGCCAGCAGTGCCAGTCCCGGGACAGGGGATGGCTACACCTTC
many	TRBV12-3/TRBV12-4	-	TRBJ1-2	CASSPGGVDYGYTF	TGTGCCAGCAGTCCGGGGGGGGTGGACTATGGCTACACCTTC
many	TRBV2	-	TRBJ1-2	CASILGPNYGYTF	TGTGCCAGCATTCTAGGACCTAACTATGGCTACACCTTC
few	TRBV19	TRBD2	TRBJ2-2	CASSISEFLAANTGELFF	TGTGCCAGTAGCATATCAGAATTTCTAGCGGCGAACACCGGGGAGCTGTTTTTT
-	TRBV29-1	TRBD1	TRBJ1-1	CSVVSGQGRAFF	TGCAGCGTTGTTTCGGGACAGGGGAGAGCTTTCTTT
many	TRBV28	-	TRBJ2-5	CASSPLALGETQYF	TGTGCCAGCAGTCCTCTAGCGCTTGGCGAGACCCAGTACTTC
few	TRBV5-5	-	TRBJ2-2	CASAITPPGGELFF	TGTGCCAGCGCAATTACCCCGCCGGGCGGGGAGCTGTTTTTT
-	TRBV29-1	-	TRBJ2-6	CSGGGGSGANVLTF	TGCAGCGGTGGGGGCGGGTCTGGGGCCAACGTCCTGACTTTC
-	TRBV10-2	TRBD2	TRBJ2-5	CASSLAGGGPAGETQYF	TGCGCCAGCAGCTTGGCGGGCGGGGGGCCCGCGGGGGAGACCCAGTACTTC
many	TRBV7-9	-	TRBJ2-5	CASSLVGATVAETQYF	TGTGCCAGCAGCTTAGTCGGCGCTACGGTCGCGGAGACCCAGTACTTC
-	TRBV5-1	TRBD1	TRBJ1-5	CASSMGQGPQHF	TGCGCCAGCAGCATGGGACAGGGGCCCCAGCATTTT
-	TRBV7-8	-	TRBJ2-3	CASSLEQAADTQYF	TGTGCCAGCAGCTTAGAGCAGGCTGCAGATACGCAGTATTTT
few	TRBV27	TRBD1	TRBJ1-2	CASARGQNYGYTF	TGTGCCAGCGCCCGGGGACAGAACTATGGCTACACCTTC
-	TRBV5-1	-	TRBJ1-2	CASSLGARHGYTF	TGCGCCAGCAGCTTGGGGGCGCGTCATGGCTACACCTTC
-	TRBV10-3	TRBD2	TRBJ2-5	CAISETSGGQETQYF	TGTGCCATCAGTGAAACTAGCGGGGGCCAAGAGACCCAGTACTTC
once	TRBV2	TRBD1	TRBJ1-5	CAGRGTGHQPQHF	TGTGCCGGCAGGGGGACAGGGCATCAGCCCCAGCATTTT
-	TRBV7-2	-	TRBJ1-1	CASSPIHGPGTRNTEAFF	TGTGCCAGCAGCCCCATCCACGGTCCAGGGACACGTAACACTGAAGCTTTCTTT
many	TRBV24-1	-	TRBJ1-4	CATSVVPGHF	TGTGCCACCAGTGTGGTTCCAGGACATTTT